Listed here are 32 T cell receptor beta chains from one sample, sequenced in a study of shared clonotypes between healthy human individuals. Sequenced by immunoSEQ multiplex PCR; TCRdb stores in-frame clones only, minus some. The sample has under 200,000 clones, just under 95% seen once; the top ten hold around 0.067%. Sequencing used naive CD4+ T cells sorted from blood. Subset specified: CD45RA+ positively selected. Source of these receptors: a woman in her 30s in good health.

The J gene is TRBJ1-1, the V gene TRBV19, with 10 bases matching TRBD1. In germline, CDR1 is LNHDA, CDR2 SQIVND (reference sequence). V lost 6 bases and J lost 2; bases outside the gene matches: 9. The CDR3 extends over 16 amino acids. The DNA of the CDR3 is TGTGCCAGTAGAGACAGGGGGCGCGTCGGTAACACTGAAGCTTTCTTT. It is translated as CASRDRGRVGNTEAFF.

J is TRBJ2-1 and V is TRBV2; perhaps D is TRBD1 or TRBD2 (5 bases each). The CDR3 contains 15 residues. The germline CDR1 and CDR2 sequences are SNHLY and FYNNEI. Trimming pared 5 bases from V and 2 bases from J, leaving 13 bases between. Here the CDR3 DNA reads TGTGCCAGCAGTCTTGGGACCGCAGCCTACAATGAGCAGTTCTTC. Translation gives CASSLGTAAYNEQFF.

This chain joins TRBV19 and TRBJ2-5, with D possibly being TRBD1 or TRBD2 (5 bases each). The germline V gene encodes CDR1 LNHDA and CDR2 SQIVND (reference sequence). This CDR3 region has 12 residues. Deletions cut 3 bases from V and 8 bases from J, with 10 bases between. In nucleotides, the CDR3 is TGTGCCAGTAGTATGAGAGGGGCCACCCAGTACTTC. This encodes CASSMRGATQYF. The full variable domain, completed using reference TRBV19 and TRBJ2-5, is DGGITQSPKYLFRKEGQNVTLSCEQNLNHDAMYWYRQDPGQGLRLIYYSQIVNDFQKGDIAEGYSVSREKKESFPLTVTSAQKNPTAFYLCASSMRGATQYFGPGTRLLVL.

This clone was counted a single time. The CDR3 bases are TGTGCCAGCAGCTTAGGTTGGGAGGAGCTGGGTGGAAACACCATATATTTT. This encodes CASSLGWEELGGNTIYF. This sequence joins TRBV7-9 and TRBJ1-3; D unresolved. Germline CDR1 is SEHNR and CDR2 is FQNEAQ (reference sequence). This CDR3 has 17 residues. Trimming pared 1 base from V and 3 bases from J, leaving 16 bases between. The full variable domain, in which reference TRBV7-9 and TRBJ1-3 provide the parts outside the CDR3, is DTGVSQNPRHKITKRGQNVTFRCDPISEHNRLYWYRQTLGQGPEFLTYFQNEAQLEKSRLLSDRFSAERPKGSFSTLEIQRTEQGDSAMYLCASSLGWEELGGNTIYFGEGSWLTVV.

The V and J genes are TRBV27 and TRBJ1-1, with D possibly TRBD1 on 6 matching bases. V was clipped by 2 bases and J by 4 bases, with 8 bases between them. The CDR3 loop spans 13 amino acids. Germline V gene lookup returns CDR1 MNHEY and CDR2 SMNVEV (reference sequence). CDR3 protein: CASSLKGGTEAFF. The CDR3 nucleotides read TGTGCCAGCAGTTTAAAGGGGGGCACTGAAGCTTTCTTT.

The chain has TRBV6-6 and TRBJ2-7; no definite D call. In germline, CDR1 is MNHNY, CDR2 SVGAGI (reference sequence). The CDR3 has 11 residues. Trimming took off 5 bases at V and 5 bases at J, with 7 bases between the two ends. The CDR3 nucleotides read TGTGCCAGCAGTATCTGGGACGAGCAGTACTTC. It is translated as CASSIWDEQYF.

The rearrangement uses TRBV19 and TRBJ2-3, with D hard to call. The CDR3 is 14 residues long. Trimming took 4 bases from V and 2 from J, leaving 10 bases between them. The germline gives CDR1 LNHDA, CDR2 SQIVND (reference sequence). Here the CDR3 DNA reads TGTGCCAGTAGTACCCTGGGGTCCACAGATACGCAGTATTTT. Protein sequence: CASSTLGSTDTQYF.

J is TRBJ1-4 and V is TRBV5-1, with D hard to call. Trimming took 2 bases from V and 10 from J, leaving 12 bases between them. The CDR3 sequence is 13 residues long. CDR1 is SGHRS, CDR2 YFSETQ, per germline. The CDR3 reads CASSFPAEGKLFF. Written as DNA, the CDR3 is TGCGCCAGCAGCTTCCCGGCGGAAGGAAAACTGTTTTTT.

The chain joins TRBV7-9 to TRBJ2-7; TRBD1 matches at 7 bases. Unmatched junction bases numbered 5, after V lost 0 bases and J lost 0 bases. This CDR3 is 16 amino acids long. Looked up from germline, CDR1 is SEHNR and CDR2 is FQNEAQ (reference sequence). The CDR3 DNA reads TGTGCCAGCAGCTTAGCGAGACAGGGAAGCTCCTACGAGCAGTACTTC. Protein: CASSLARQGSSYEQYF.

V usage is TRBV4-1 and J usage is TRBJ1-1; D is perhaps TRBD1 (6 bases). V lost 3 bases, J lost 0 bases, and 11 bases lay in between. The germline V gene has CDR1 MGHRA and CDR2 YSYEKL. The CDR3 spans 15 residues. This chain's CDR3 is CASSHNTGMNTEAFF. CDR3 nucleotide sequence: TGCGCCAGCAGCCATAATACAGGGATGAACACTGAAGCTTTCTTT.

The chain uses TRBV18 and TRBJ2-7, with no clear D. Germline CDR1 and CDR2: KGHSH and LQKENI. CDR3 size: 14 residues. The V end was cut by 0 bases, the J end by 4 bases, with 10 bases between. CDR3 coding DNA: TGTGCCAGCTCACCACCAACCGGTCCTTACGAGCAGTACTTC. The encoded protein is CASSPPTGPYEQYF.

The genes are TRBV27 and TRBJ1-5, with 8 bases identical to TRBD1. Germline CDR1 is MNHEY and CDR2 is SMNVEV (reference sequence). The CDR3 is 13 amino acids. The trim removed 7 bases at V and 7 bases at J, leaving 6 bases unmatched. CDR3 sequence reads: CASMDRVGQPQHF. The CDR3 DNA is TGTGCCAGCATGGACAGGGTAGGCCAGCCCCAGCATTTT.

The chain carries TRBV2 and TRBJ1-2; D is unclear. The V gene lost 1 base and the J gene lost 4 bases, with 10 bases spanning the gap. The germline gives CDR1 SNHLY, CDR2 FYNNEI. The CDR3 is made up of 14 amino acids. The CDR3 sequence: CASSEGRQIYGYTF. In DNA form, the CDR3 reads TGTGCCAGCAGTGAAGGGCGGCAGATCTATGGCTACACCTTC.

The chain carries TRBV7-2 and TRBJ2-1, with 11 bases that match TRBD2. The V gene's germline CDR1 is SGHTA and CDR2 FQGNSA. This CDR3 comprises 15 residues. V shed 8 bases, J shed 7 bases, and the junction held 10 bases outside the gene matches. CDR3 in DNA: TGTGCCAGCGGAACCGGGACTAGCGGCTTAAATGAGCAGTTCTTC. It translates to CASGTGTSGLNEQFF.

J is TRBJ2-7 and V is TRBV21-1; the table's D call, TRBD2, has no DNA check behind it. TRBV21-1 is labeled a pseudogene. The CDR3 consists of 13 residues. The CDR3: CASSNEGGYEQYF. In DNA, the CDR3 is TGTGCCAGCAGCAACGAGGGGGGGTACGAGCAGTACTTC.

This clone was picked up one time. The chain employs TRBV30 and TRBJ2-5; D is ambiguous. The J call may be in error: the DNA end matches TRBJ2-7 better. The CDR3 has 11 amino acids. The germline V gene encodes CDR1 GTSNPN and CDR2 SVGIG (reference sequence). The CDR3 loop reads CAWTQAYEQYF. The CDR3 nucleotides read TGTGCCTGGACACAAGCGTACGAGCAGTACTTC.

In DNA, the CDR3 is TGCGCCAGCAGCTTGATGACGAACACTGAAGCTTTCTTT. Translation gives CASSLMTNTEAFF. This chain connects TRBV5-1 to TRBJ1-1; D not resolved. This CDR3 contains 13 residues. V was clipped by 1 base and J by 1 base, with 5 bases between them. Per germline, CDR1 SGHRS and CDR2 YFSETQ.

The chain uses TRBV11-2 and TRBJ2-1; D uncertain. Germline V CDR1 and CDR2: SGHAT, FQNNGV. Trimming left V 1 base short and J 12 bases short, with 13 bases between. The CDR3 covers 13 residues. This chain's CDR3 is CASSLGGGMGQFF. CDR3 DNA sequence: TGTGCCAGCAGCTTAGGGGGTGGGATGGGGCAGTTCTTC.

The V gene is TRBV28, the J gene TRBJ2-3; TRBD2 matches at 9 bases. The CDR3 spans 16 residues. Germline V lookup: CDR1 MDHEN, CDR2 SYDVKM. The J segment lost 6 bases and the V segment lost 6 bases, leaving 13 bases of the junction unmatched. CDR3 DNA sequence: TGTGCCAGCAGCGAACGCGGGAGGGCTCAGTATGATACGCAGTATTTT. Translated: CASSERGRAQYDTQYF. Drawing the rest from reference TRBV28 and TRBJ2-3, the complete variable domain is DVKVTQSSRYLVKRTGEKVFLECVQDMDHENMFWYRQDPGLGLRLIYFSYDVKMKEKGDIPEGYSVSREKKERFSLILESASTNQTSMYLCASSERGRAQYDTQYFGPGTRLTVL.

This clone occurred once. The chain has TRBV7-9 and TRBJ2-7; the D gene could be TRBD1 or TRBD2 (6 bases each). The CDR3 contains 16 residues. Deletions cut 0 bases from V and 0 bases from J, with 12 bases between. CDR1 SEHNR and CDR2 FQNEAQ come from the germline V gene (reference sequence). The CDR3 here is CASSLALGGHSYEQYF. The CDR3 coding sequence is TGTGCCAGCAGCTTAGCCCTCGGGGGACACTCCTACGAGCAGTACTTC.

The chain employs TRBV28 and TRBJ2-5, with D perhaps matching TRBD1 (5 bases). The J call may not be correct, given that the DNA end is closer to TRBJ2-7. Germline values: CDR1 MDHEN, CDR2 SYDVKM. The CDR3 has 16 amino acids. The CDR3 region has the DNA TGTGCCAGCAGTCACCCCCTCAGGACACCGTCCTACGAGCAGTACTTC. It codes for CASSHPLRTPSYEQYF.

CDR3 sequence reads: CASSLRLGQKSDTQYF. In DNA, the CDR3 is TGCGCCAGCAGCTTGAGGCTTGGACAGAAGTCAGATACGCAGTATTTT. The genes are TRBV5-1 and TRBJ2-3, with D possibly matching TRBD1 (6 bases). V dropped 1 base and J dropped 4 bases, with 16 bases sitting between them. Germline CDR1 is SGHRS and CDR2 is YFSETQ. This CDR3 comprises 16 residues.

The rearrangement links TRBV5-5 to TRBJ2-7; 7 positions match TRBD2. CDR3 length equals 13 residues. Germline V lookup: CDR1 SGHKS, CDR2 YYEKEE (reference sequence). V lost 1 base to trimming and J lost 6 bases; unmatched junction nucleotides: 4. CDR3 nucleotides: TGTGCCAGCAGCTTGAGCGGGACGTCCGAGCAGTACTTC. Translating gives CASSLSGTSEQYF.

The CDR3 reads CASSMDRGSNQPQHF. The CDR3 DNA reads TGTGCCAGTAGTATGGACAGGGGTAGCAATCAGCCCCAGCATTTT. The chain is built from TRBV19 and TRBJ1-5; 9 nucleotides line up with TRBD1. J lost 0 bases, V lost 3 bases, and 0 bases had no gene match. The CDR3 length is 15 residues. Germline V gene lookup returns CDR1 LNHDA and CDR2 SQIVND (reference sequence).

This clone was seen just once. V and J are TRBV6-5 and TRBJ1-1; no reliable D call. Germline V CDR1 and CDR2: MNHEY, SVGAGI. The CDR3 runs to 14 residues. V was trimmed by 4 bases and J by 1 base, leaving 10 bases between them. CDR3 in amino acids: CASSSGVQNTEAFF. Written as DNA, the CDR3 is TGTGCCAGCAGTTCGGGAGTTCAGAACACTGAAGCTTTCTTT.

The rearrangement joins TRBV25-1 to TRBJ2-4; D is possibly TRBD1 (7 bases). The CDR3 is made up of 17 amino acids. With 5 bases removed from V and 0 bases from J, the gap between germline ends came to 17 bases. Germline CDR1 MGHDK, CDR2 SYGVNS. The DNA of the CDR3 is TGTGCCAGCAGTCCCCAGGAGGGACAGAGAGCCAAAAACATTCAGTACTTC. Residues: CASSPQEGQRAKNIQYF.

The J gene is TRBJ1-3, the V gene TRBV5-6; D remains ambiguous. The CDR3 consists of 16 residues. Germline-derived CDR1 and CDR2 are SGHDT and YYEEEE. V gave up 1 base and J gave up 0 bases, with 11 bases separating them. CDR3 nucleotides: TGTGCCAGCAGCTTGTTTGGGAGGAGCTCTGGAAACACCATATATTTT. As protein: CASSLFGRSSGNTIYF.

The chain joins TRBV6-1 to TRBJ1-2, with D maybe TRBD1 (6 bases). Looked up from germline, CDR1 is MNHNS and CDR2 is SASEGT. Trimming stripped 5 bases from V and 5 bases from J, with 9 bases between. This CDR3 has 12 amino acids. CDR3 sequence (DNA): TGTGCCAGCAGTCCACAGGGTTATGGCTACACCTTC. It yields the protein CASSPQGYGYTF.

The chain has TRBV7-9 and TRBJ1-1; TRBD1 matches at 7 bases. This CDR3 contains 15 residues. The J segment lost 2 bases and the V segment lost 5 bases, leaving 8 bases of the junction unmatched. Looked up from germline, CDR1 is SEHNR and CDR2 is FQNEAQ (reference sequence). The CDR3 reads CASSPGDSINTEAFF. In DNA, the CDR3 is TGTGCCAGCAGCCCAGGGGACAGCATAAACACTGAAGCTTTCTTT.

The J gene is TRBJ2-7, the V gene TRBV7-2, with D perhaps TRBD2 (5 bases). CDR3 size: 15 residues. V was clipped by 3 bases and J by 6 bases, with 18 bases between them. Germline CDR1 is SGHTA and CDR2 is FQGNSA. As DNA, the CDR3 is TGTGCCAGCAGCTTGTTCGGAGTCAGGACTTCCGAGCAGTACTTC. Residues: CASSLFGVRTSEQYF.

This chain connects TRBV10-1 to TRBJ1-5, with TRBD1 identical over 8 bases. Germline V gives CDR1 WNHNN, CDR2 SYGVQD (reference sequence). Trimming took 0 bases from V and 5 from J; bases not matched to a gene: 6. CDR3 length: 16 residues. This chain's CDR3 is CASSESTGESDQPQHF. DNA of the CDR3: TGCGCCAGCAGTGAGTCGACAGGGGAGTCCGATCAGCCCCAGCATTTT.

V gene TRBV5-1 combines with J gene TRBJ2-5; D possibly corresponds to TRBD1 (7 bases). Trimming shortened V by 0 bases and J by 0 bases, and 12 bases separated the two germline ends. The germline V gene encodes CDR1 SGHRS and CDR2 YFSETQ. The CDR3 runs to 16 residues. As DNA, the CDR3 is TGCGCCAGCAGCTTGGTGGGGGGACAGAACCAAGAGACCCAGTACTTC. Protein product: CASSLVGGQNQETQYF.